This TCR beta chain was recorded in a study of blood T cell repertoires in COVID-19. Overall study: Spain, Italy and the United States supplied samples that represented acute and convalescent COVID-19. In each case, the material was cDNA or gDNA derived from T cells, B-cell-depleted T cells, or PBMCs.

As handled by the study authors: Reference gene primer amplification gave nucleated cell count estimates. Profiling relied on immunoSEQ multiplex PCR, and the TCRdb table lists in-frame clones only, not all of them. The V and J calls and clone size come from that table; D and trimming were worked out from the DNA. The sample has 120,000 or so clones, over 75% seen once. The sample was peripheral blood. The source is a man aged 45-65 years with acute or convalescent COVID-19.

CDR3 nucleotide sequence: TGCGCCAGCAGTGATGCGGGACTCTATGGCTACACCTTC. Its protein is CASSDAGLYGYTF. The rearrangement links TRBV10-2 to TRBJ1-2, with D perhaps TRBD1 (5 bases). CDR3 length equals 13 residues. Germline CDR1 reads WSHSY; CDR2 reads SAAADI. Trimming stripped 3 bases from V and 4 bases from J, with 9 bases between.